The sequence of this T cell receptor (beta chain) was determined in a study of beta chain features in type 1 diabetes. Every bit of the isolated RNA underwent reverse transcription, so sequencing read expressed TCRB transcripts. Assay used: immunoSEQ multiplex PCR; TCRdb lists only in-frame clones, some missing. The sample includes 200,000 to 250,000 clones, 7.5% to 10% of them seen just once. Sequencing was performed on naive CD4+ T cells from blood. This receptor was obtained from a young woman in good health.

CDR3 coding DNA: TGTGCCAGCAGCTTAGCTGCTCTAGCGGGCTACACAGATACGCAGTATTTT. Residues: CASSLAALAGYTDTQYF. V gene TRBV7-9 combines with J gene TRBJ2-3; 8 nucleotides align to TRBD2. CDR3 length: 17 residues. The germline CDR1 and CDR2 sequences are SEHNR and FQNEAQ (reference sequence). The trim removed 0 bases at V and 2 bases at J, leaving 7 bases unmatched. The entire variable domain, with the rest obtained from reference TRBV7-9 and TRBJ2-3, is as follows: DTGVSQNPRHKITKRGQNVTFRCDPISEHNRLYWYRQTLGQGPEFLTYFQNEAQLEKSRLLSDRFSAERPKGSFSTLEIQRTEQGDSAMYLCASSLAALAGYTDTQYFGPGTRLTVL.